These 24 T cell receptor beta chains were all obtained from the same sample, sequenced in a study of PD-L1 blockade in urothelial cancer. Generated by immunoSEQ multiplex PCR, the TCRdb table keeps only in-frame clones and is missing some. The sample lists 40,000 to 55,000 clones; 84% were seen once. Specimen: PBMCs, collected around atezolizumab (anti-PD-L1) treatment. Receptors were obtained from a man aged 35-49 years with urothelial cancer.

The CDR3 region has the DNA TGTGCCAGCAGCCCTCAAGGGACTAGCGGGAGGGAGGGGAATGAGCAGTTCTTC. It specifies CASSPQGTSGREGNEQFF. This chain joins TRBV7-9 and TRBJ2-1; TRBD2 matches at 16 bases. Looked up from germline, CDR1 is SEHNR and CDR2 is FQNEAQ (reference sequence). V dropped 5 bases and J dropped 7; count of bases not matched to a gene: 11. CDR3 size: 18 residues.

Only a few counts were recorded for this clone. J is TRBJ2-7 and V is TRBV27, with 9 bases lining up with TRBD1. V lost 8 bases to trimming and J lost 2 bases; unmatched junction nucleotides: 10. This CDR3 region has 15 residues. Germline CDR1 reads MNHEY; CDR2 reads SMNVEV (reference sequence). The CDR3 DNA is TGTGCCAGCGCCGTCACGGGGACAGGGACCTACGAGCAGTACTTC. Translation: CASAVTGTGTYEQYF.

For this clone: The junction and the germline gene differ at one end; a read error may be behind it. This chain uses TRBV30 with TRBJ1-1, with D maybe TRBD1 (6 bases). Germline V gives CDR1 GTSNPN, CDR2 SVGIG (reference sequence). This CDR3 comprises 12 residues. The CDR3 loop is CAGRTANTEAFF. In nucleotides, the CDR3 is TGTGCCGGGAGGACAGCTAACACTGAAGCTTTCTTT.

This clone was seen a handful of times. This chain links TRBV7-9 with TRBJ2-5, with D possibly TRBD1 on 6 matching bases. The CDR3 is 14 residues long. In germline, CDR1 is SEHNR, CDR2 FQNEAQ (reference sequence). Trimming stripped 6 bases from V and 3 bases from J, with 14 bases between. The CDR3 loop reads CASRETGNEETQYF. DNA of the CDR3: TGTGCCAGCAGGGAAACAGGGAACGAAGAGACCCAGTACTTC.

This clone was found a few times. This chain's CDR3 is CASSPQGWRQPQHF. The CDR3, as DNA: TGTGCCAGTAGTCCACAGGGGTGGAGGCAGCCCCAGCATTTT. The chain combines TRBV19 with TRBJ1-5; the match to TRBD1 covers 7 bases. The V gene's germline CDR1 is LNHDA and CDR2 SQIVND (reference sequence). This CDR3 comprises 14 residues. Trimming removed 5 bases from V and 7 bases from J; junction bases left unmatched: 8.

The gene calls are TRBV2 and TRBJ2-7, with 8 nucleotides matching TRBD1. Germline V CDR1 and CDR2: SNHLY, FYNNEI. Trimming at V came to 7 bases and at J to 4 bases, leaving 6 bases not matched to a gene. This CDR3 has 13 amino acids. For the CDR3, the DNA is TGTGCCAGCAACTTGCAGGGGGCATACGAGCAGTACTTC. Protein product: CASNLQGAYEQYF.

The CDR3 bases are TGTGCCAGCAGTGAATCGGTTTGGCTGGGACAGGGTCCCTATGGCTACACCTTC. This encodes CASSESVWLGQGPYGYTF. The chain employs TRBV25-1 and TRBJ1-2; TRBD1 matches at 9 bases. Germline assignment: CDR1 MGHDK and CDR2 SYGVNS. The CDR3 covers 18 residues. The V segment lost 1 base and the J segment 4 bases; nucleotides outside the gene matches: 13.

The J gene is TRBJ1-4, the V gene TRBV4-2; TRBD1 might be the D (6 bases). Germline assignment: CDR1 LGHNA and CDR2 YNFKEQ. There are 15 residues in the CDR3. Trimming stripped 4 bases from V and 5 bases from J, with 14 bases between. The CDR3 nucleotides are TGTGCCAGCAGCCCAGAGGTAGGGGGAAATGAAAAACTGTTTTTT. Its translation is CASSPEVGGNEKLFF.

The CDR3: CASSLTRSDTIYF. CDR3 coding DNA: TGTGCCAGCAGCTTAACCCGTTCAGACACCATATATTTT. The chain joins TRBV7-3 to TRBJ1-3; D is uncertain. V was trimmed by 0 bases and J by 8 bases, leaving 8 bases between them. CDR1 is SGHTA, CDR2 FQGTGA, per germline. The CDR3 is made up of 13 amino acids.

This chain connects TRBV5-6 to TRBJ2-7, with a possible D match to TRBD2 (6 bases). The CDR3 runs to 15 residues. CDR1 SGHDT and CDR2 YYEEEE come from the germline V gene. Trimming removed 1 base from V and 2 bases from J, with 13 bases in between. CDR3 coding DNA: TGTGCCAGCAGCTTGAGGAGGGGTGTTCCCTACGAGCAGTACTTC. It is translated as CASSLRRGVPYEQYF.

CDR3 sequence: CASTNGRRQFF. For the CDR3, the DNA is TGTGCCAGTACCAATGGGAGGCGGCAGTTCTTC. V gene TRBV19 combines with J gene TRBJ2-1; D perhaps matches TRBD2 (6 bases). Germline CDR1 LNHDA, CDR2 SQIVND (reference sequence). The CDR3 has 11 amino acids. The V end was cut by 7 bases, the J end by 12 bases, with 13 bases between.

The chain uses TRBV4-1 and TRBJ2-3; 7 bases map to TRBD2. V lost 0 bases to trimming and J lost 4 bases; unmatched junction nucleotides: 10. Germline V lookup: CDR1 MGHRA, CDR2 YSYEKL. The CDR3 contains 17 residues. The CDR3, as DNA: TGCGCCAGCAGCCAAGATTTGGGGGAGGGCAACGCAGATACGCAGTATTTT. As protein: CASSQDLGEGNADTQYF.

The chain joins TRBV14 to TRBJ1-1, with 7 bases fitting TRBD1. The trim removed 2 bases at V and 3 bases at J, leaving 12 bases unmatched. The CDR3 covers 17 residues. Germline V lookup: CDR1 SGHDN, CDR2 FVKESK. The CDR3 region is CASSQRLRDRPYTEAFF. CDR3 DNA: TGTGCCAGCAGCCAACGCCTCCGGGACAGACCTTACACTGAAGCTTTCTTT.

This rearrangement joins TRBV7-8 to TRBJ1-5; 8 bases line up with TRBD1. The germline CDR1 and CDR2 sequences are SGHVS and FQNEAQ. The V and J ends lost 3 bases and 0 bases, in that order; junction bases with no gene match: 7. The CDR3 runs to 17 residues. DNA for the CDR3: TGTGCCAGCAGCTTGGGGTACCAGGGGGCTAGCAATCAGCCCCAGCATTTT. This translates into CASSLGYQGASNQPQHF.

CDR3 nucleotide sequence: TGCAGTGCTACAGGGGGGCCTGGCTACACCTTC. Translation gives CSATGGPGYTF. V usage is TRBV20-1 and J usage is TRBJ1-2; 7 bases are a match to TRBD1. The germline CDR1 and CDR2 sequences are DFQATT and SNEGSKA (reference sequence). The CDR3 totals 11 residues. V dropped 4 bases and J dropped 7; count of bases not matched to a gene: 3.

The chain links TRBV10-3 to TRBJ2-7; a possible D gene is TRBD2 (5 bases). Germline loops: CDR1 ENHRY, CDR2 SYGVKD. The CDR3 covers 12 residues. The V gene lost 6 bases and the J gene lost 4 bases, with 10 bases spanning the gap. CDR3 DNA: TGTGCCATCAGGAGAACTAGATACGAGCAGTACTTC. Translation gives CAIRRTRYEQYF.

The rearrangement uses TRBV28 and TRBJ2-5; D is uncertain. Germline V gives CDR1 MDHEN, CDR2 SYDVKM. Trimming left V 7 bases short and J 3 bases short, with 6 bases between. This CDR3 contains 11 residues. The CDR3 DNA reads TGTGCCAGCACTACCAAAGAGACCCAGTACTTC. Translation: CASTTKETQYF.

This clone was observed a single time. The genes are TRBV5-1 and TRBJ2-3; 7 bases line up with TRBD2. The V segment lost 5 bases and the J segment 3 bases; nucleotides outside the gene matches: 9. The germline CDR1 and CDR2 sequences are SGHRS and YFSETQ. The CDR3 covers 15 residues. The CDR3 loop is CASRGAGLGTDTQYF. DNA of the CDR3: TGCGCCAGCAGAGGAGCGGGGCTCGGGACAGATACGCAGTATTTT.

This rearrangement joins TRBV10-3 to TRBJ2-1, with 16 bases identical to TRBD2. CDR1 and CDR2 (germline): ENHRY, SYGVKD. CDR3 length equals 14 residues. V lost 8 bases to trimming and J lost 10 bases; unmatched junction nucleotides: 5. CDR3 loop: CAIQGLAGGNEQFF. CDR3 in DNA: TGTGCCATCCAGGGACTAGCGGGAGGGAACGAGCAGTTCTTC.

The V and J genes are TRBV4-1 and TRBJ2-2; D is possibly TRBD2 (6 bases). This CDR3 is built from 18 residues. From germline, CDR1 is MGHRA and CDR2 YSYEKL. V lost 5 bases and J lost 5, with 24 bases in between. The CDR3 nucleotides are TGCGCCAGCAGCTTCTCAGCCATTACCGGGAGCCCTACCGGGGAGCTGTTTTTT. Its translation is CASSFSAITGSPTGELFF.

The rearrangement links TRBV6-5 to TRBJ2-7; D is possibly TRBD1 (7 bases). Germline-derived CDR1 and CDR2 are MNHEY and SVGAGI. There are 14 residues in the CDR3. V was cut by 6 bases and J by 5 bases, with 17 bases left in between. The CDR3 coding sequence is TGTGCCAGCAGCCTCAGGAGGGGGCAGAACGAGCAGTACTTC. Its translation: CASSLRRGQNEQYF.

The chain couples TRBV18 to TRBJ1-5, with TRBD1 matching 9 bases. Germline assignment: CDR1 KGHSH and CDR2 LQKENI. After removal of 5 bases from V and 3 bases from J, the junction contained 2 bases not matched to a gene. The length of the CDR3 is 14 residues. This chain's CDR3 is CASSGTGSNQPQHF. CDR3 nucleotide sequence: TGTGCCAGCTCAGGGACAGGGTCCAATCAGCCCCAGCATTTT.

This clone was observed a handful of times. The J gene is TRBJ1-2, the V gene TRBV6-5; perhaps TRBD1 as D (6 bases). Germline loops: CDR1 MNHEY, CDR2 SVGAGI. V lost 0 bases and J lost 7, with 15 bases in between. This CDR3 has 15 amino acids. CDR3 region: CASSYSGAGAGGYTF. In DNA form, the CDR3 reads TGTGCCAGCAGTTACTCGGGCGCGGGGGCGGGTGGCTACACCTTC.

J is TRBJ1-5 and V is TRBV7-8; D is possibly TRBD1 (5 bases). CDR3 size: 15 residues. V was cut by 0 bases and J by 4 bases, with 10 bases left in between. Germline V gene data show CDR1 as SGHVS and CDR2 as FQNEAQ. The CDR3 coding sequence is TGTGCCAGCAGCTTAGCGGGGGGGGGAAATCAGCCCCAGCATTTT. Translated, it gives CASSLAGGGNQPQHF.